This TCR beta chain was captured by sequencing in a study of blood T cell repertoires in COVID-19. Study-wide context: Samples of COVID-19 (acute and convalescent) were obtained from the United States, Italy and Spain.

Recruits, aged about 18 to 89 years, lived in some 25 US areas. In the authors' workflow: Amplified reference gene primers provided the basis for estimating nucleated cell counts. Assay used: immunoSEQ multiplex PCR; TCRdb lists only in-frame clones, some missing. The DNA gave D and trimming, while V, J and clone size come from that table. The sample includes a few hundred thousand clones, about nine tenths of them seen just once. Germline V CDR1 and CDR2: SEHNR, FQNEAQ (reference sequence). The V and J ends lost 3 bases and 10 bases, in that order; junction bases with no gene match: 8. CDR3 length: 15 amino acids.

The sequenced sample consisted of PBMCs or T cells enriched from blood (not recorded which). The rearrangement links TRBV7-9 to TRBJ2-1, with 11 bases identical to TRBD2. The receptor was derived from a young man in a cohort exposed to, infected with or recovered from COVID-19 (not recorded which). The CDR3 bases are TGTGCCAGCAGCTTGTTAACTAGCGGGAGCCGAGAGCAGTTCTTC. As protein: CASSLLTSGSREQFF.